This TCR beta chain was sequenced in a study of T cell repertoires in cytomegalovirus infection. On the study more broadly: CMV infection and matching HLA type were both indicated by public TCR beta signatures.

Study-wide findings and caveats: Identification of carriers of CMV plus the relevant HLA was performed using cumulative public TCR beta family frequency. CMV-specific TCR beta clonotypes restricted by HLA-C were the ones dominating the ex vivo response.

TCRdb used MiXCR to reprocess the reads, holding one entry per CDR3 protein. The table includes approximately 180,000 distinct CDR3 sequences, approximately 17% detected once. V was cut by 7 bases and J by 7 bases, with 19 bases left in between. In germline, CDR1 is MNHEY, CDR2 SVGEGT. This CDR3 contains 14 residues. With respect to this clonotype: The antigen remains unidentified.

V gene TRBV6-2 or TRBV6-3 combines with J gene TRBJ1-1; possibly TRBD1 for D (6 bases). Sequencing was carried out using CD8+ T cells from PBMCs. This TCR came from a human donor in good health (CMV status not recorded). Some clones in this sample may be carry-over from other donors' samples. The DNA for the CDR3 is TGTGCCAGCACCCCCCAGGGGCTTGAAGGTGAAGCTTTCTTT. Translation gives CASTPQGLEGEAFF.